Listed below are T cell receptor beta chains from one sample, sequenced in a study of blood T cell repertoires in COVID-19. Data came from immunoSEQ multiplex PCR; TCRdb stores just in-frame clones and leaves some out. Of roughly 100,000 clones listed, about 80% are singletons. Material for sequencing was peripheral blood. Receptors were obtained from a human donor in a cohort sampled during active COVID-19. The CDR3 runs from the conserved cysteine through the conserved F or W. The D gene is left open where the match is weak. Clone size, where shown, is once, few, many, or a class for clones that have expanded.

NA,TRBJ1-1,NA,TRBV18,TGTGCCCGCGGTGCAAGGGAGGTCCCCCGAGAAGCTTTCTTT,CARGAREVPREAFF
NA,TRBJ1-2,NA,TRBV7-2,TGTGCCAGCAGCTCGGCGGGGGGCGCAATCGACTATGGCTACACCTTC,CASSSAGGAIDYGYTF
NA,TRBJ1-4,NA,TRBV11-2,TGTGCCAGCAGCTTATGGGGCGGTGAAAAACTGTTTTTT,CASSLWGGEKLFF
NA,TRBJ1-1,NA,TRBV7-9,TGTGCCAGCAGCCCCAGCGGGGTAGGCACTGAAGCTTTCTTT,CASSPSGVGTEAFF
NA,TRBJ2-3,NA,TRBV30,TGTGCCTGGAGGTCTCCGGGTCTGGCAGATACGCAGTATTTT,CAWRSPGLADTQYF
NA,TRBJ2-3,NA,TRBV9,TGTGCCAGCAGCGCACACACAGATACGCAGTATTTT,CASSAHTDTQYF
NA,TRBJ1-1,NA,TRBV19,TGTGCCAGTAATCGCCAGGCTGGCGAAGCTTTCTTT,CASNRQAGEAFF
NA,TRBJ2-1,few,TRBV7-8,TGTGCCAGCAGCTTCTACAGAGCCTCCTACAATGAGCAGTTCTTC,CASSFYRASYNEQFF
TRBD1,TRBJ1-1,NA,TRBV4-2,TGTGCCAGCAGCCGCGAGACAGGGAGCGGCACTGAAGCTTTCTTT,CASSRETGSGTEAFF
TRBD1,TRBJ1-1,NA,TRBV5-6,TGTGCCAGCAGCCCAACCGGGACAGGGATGACTGAAGCTTTCTTT,CASSPTGTGMTEAFF
TRBD1,TRBJ1-1,NA,TRBV28,TGTGCCAGCAGACCGGGGGGACAGGGGTGGATAGAAGCTTTCTTT,CASRPGGQGWIEAFF
NA,TRBJ2-2,NA,TRBV21-1,TGTGCCAGCAGCAAAGTCGGCGGAATCACCGGGGAGCTGTTTTTT,CASSKVGGITGELFF
NA,TRBJ1-6,NA,TRBV19,NA,CASTSGQDHSPLHF
NA,TRBJ2-4,NA,TRBV5-1,TGCGCCAGCAGCTTGGGTACGGGGGCGGGGGCAGCCAAAAACATTCAGTACTTC,CASSLGTGAGAAKNIQYF
NA,TRBJ1-5,NA,TRBV3-1/TRBV3-2,TGTGCCAGCAGCCAATATAGCAATCAGCCCCAGCATTTT,CASSQYSNQPQHF
NA,TRBJ1-2,NA,TRBV12-3/TRBV12-4,TGTGCCAGCAGCCGGGGGGGGGTAGTTGGCTACACCTTC,CASSRGGVVGYTF
NA,TRBJ2-5,NA,TRBV9,TGTGCCAGCAGCGTAGGGCTGAACCAAGAGACCCAGTACTTC,CASSVGLNQETQYF
TRBD2,TRBJ2-2,NA,TRBV5-1,TGCGCCAGCAGGATTGGACTAGCGGGGTTCACCGGGGAGCTGTTTTTT,CASRIGLAGFTGELFF
TRBD1,TRBJ1-2,few,TRBV19,TGTGCCAGTAGTGTGGCAGGGGGTTATGGCTACACCTTC,CASSVAGGYGYTF
TRBD1,TRBJ2-1,NA,TRBV13,TGTGCCAGCAGCTTCTGGACAGGTGAGCAGTTCTTC,CASSFWTGEQFF
NA,TRBJ1-2,NA,TRBV30,TGTGCCTGGAGTGTACTAGTGGAAGGCTACACCTTC,CAWSVLVEGYTF
TRBD1,TRBJ2-7,NA,TRBV30,TGTGCCTGGGGACAGGGTCCCTACGAGCAGTACTTC,CAWGQGPYEQYF
NA,TRBJ2-7,NA,TRBV6-5,TGTGCCAGCGCATCTGCGGGTCTGGGGAACGAGCAGTACTTC,CASASAGLGNEQYF
NA,TRBJ1-5,NA,TRBV19,TGTGCCAGTAGTACTTCCCAGGGCCCGAATCAGCCCCAGCATTTT,CASSTSQGPNQPQHF
NA,TRBJ2-2,NA,TRBV11-2,TGTGCCAGCAGCTTAGCAAACACCGGGGAGCTGTTTTTT,CASSLANTGELFF
NA,TRBJ2-1,NA,TRBV2,TGTGCCAGCGACTTAGAAGGAAATGAGCAGTTCTTC,CASDLEGNEQFF
NA,TRBJ1-6,NA,TRBV2,TGTGCCAGCAGAAGGGGCTTCACCTATAATTCACCCCTCCACTTT,CASRRGFTYNSPLHF
TRBD2,TRBJ2-7,NA,TRBV4-2,TGTGCCAGCAGCCCCAGCGGGGGGGCCTCCTACGAGCAGTACTTC,CASSPSGGASYEQYF
NA,TRBJ1-5,NA,TRBV6-1,TGTGCCAGCAGTGAAAGAGGGCAGTATAGCAATCAGCCCCAGCATTTT,CASSERGQYSNQPQHF